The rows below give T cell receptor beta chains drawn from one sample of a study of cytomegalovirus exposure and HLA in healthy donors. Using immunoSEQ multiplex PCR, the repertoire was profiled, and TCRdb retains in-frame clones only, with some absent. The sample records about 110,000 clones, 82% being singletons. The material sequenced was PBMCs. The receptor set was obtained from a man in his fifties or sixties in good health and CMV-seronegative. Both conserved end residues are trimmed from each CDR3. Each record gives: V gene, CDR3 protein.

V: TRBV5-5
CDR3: ASSLLQNEKLF

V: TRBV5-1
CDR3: ASSSQGARNTGELF

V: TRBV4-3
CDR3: ASSQTLGAGGEKLF

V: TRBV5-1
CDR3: ASGGRSSYNEQF

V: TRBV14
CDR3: ASSQLTGVGNEQF

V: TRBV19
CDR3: GAGPAGGYT

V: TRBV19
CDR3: ASSIDRGDEQY

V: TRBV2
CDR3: ASSQGEDTEAF

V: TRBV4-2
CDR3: ASTSWGRRSGNTIY

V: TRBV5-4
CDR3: ASSLRTEAYGYT

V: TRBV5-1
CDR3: ASSPPEAF

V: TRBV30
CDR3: ACGQGTREQY

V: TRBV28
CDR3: ASSLGQGALRGNQPQH

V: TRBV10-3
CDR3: AISDQNTEAF

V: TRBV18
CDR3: ASSIGQGNNSPLH

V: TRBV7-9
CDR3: ASSSNIRTGEEQPQH

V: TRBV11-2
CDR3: ASSSTGYEQY

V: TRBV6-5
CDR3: ASSYSTGRLEAF

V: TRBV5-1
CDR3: ASSVQGEGEKLF

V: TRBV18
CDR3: ASSPPGKTDTQY

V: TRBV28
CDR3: ASSLQGNYGYT

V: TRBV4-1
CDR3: ASSQALTGGYWGGYT

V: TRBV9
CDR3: ASSARPYSYNEQF

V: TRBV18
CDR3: ASSPVHLTEGYT

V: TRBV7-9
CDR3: ASSLGLAGNDTQY

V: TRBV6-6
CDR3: ASWLGTEAF